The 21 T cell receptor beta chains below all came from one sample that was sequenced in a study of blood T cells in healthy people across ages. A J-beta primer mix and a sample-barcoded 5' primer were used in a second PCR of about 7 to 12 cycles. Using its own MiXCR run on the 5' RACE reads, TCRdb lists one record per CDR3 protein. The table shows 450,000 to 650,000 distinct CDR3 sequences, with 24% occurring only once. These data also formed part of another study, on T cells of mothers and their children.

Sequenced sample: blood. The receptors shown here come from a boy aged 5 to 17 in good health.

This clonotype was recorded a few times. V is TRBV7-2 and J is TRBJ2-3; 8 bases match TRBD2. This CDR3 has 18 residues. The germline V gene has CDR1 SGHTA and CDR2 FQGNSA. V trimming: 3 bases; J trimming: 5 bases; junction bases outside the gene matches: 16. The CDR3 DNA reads TGTGCCAGCAGCTTTACATCAACTAGCGGAGTTAAAGGAGATACGCAGTATTTT. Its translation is CASSFTSTSGVKGDTQYF.

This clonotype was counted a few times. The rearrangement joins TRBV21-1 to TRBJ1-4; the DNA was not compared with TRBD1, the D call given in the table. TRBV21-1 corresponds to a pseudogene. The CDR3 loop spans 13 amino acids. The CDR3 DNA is TGTGCCGTATCGGCAGGGGGATGTGAAAAACTGTTTTTT. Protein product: CAVSAGGCEKLFF.

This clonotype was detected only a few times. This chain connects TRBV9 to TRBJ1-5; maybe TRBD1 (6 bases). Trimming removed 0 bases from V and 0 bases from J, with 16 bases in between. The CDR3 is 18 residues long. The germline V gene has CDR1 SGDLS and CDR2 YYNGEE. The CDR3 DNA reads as TGTGCCAGCAGCGTAGCCGGCAGGGGTGCTAATAGCAATCAGCCCCAGCATTTT. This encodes CASSVAGRGANSNQPQHF.

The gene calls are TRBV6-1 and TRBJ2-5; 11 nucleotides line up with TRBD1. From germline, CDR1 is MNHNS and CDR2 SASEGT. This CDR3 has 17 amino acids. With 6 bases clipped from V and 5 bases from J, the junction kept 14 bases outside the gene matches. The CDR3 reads CASSRDRGSVLGETQYF. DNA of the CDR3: TGTGCCAGCAGCAGGGACAGGGGGTCGGTGTTGGGGGAGACCCAGTACTTC.

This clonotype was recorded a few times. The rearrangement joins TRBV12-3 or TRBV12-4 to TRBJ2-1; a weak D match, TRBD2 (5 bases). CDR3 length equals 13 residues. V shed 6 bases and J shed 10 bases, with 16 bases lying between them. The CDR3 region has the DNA TGTGCCAGCAGGCCGTCGAGGGCCGGGGAGCAGTTCTTC. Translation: CASRPSRAGEQFF.

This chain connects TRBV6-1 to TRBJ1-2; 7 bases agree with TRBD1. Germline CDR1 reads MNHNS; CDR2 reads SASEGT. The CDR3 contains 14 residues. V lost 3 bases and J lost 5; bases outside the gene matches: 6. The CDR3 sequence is CASSEGDSLYGYTF. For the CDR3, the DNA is TGTGCCAGCAGTGAGGGGGACAGCCTATATGGCTACACCTTC.

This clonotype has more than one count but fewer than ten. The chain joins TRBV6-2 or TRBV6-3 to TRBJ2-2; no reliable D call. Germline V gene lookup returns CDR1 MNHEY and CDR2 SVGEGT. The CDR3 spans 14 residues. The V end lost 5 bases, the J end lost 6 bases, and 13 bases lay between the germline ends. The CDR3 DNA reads TGTGCCAGCAGTCGTAACCGGAGTCCCGGGGAGCTGTTTTTT. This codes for CASSRNRSPGELFF.

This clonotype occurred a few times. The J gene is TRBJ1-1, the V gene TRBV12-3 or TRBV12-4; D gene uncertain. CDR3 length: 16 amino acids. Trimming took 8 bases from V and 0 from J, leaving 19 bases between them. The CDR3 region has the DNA TGTGCCAGCCCCGAGGGCCCGAGGCGGATGAACACTGAAGCTTTCTTT. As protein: CASPEGPRRMNTEAFF.

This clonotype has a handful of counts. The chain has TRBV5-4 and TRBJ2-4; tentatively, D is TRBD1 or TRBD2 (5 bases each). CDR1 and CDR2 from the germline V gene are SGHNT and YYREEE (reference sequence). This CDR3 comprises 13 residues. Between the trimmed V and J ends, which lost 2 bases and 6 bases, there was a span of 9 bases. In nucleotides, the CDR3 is TGTGCCAGCAGCTTCGGGGACGGAAACATTCAGTACTTC. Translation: CASSFGDGNIQYF. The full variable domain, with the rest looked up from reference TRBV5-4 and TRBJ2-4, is ETGVTQSPTHLIKTRGQQVTLRCSSQSGHNTVSWYQQALGQGPQFIFQYYREEENGRGNFPPRFSGLQFPNYSSELNVNALELDDSALYLCASSFGDGNIQYFGAGTRLSVL.

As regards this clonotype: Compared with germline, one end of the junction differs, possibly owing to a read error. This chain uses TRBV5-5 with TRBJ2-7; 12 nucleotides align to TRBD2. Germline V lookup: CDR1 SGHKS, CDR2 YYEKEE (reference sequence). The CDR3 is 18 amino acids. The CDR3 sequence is CASSLVPSGGAGAYEQHF. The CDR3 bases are TGTGCCAGCAGCTTGGTGCCTAGCGGGGGGGCAGGCGCCTACGAGCAGCACTTC.

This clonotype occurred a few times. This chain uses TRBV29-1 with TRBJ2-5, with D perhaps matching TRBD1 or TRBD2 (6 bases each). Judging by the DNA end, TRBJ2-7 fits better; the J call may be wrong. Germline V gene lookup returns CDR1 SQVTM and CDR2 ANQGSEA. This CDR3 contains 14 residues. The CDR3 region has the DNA TGCAGCGTTAGGGGGGCAGGGGCCTCCTACGAGCAGTACTTC. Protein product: CSVRGAGASYEQYF.

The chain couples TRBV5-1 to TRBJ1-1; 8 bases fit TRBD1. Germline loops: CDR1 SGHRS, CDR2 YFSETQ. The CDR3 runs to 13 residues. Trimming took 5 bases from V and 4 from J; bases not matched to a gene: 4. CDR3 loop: CASSRTGITEAFF. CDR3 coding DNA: TGCGCCAGCAGTCGGACAGGGATCACTGAAGCTTTCTTT.

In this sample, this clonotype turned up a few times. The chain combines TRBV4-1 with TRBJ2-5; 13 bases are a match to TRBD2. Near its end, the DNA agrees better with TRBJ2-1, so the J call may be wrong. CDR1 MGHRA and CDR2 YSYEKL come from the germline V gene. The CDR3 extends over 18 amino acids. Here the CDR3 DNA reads TGCGCCAGCAGCCAGTCTCCGGGACTAGCGGGGACCTACAATGAGCAGTTCTTC. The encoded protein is CASSQSPGLAGTYNEQFF.

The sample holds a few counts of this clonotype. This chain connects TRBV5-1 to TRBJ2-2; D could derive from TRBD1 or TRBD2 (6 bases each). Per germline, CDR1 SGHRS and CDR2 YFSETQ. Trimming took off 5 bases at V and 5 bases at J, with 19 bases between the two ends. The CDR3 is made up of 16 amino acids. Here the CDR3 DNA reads TGCGCCAGCAGATTAACTACACGGGGGCGGACCGGGGAGCTGTTTTTT. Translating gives CASRLTTRGRTGELFF.

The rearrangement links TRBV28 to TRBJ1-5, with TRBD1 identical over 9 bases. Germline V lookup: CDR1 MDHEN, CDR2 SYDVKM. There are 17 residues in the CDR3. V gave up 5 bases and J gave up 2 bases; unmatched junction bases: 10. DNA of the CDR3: TGTGCCAGCAGTAGTCCGGGACAGGGTGAGGGCAATCAGCCCCAGCATTTT. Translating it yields CASSSPGQGEGNQPQHF.

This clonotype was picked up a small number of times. The CDR3 protein is CASSLLGGDGDTQYF. The CDR3, as DNA: TGTGCCAGCAGCTTATTAGGAGGCGATGGAGATACGCAGTATTTT. The chain is built from TRBV7-8 and TRBJ2-3, with D tentatively TRBD2 (5 bases). This CDR3 comprises 15 residues. Germline V gives CDR1 SGHVS, CDR2 FQNEAQ. V was shortened by 2 bases and J by 5 bases, with 14 bases between the two germline ends.

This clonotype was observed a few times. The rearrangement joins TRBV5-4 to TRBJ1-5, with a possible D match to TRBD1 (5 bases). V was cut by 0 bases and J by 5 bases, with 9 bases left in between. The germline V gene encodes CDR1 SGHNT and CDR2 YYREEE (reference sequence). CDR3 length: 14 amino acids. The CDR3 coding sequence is TGTGCCAGCAGCTTGGCAGGGTCTGATCAGCCCCAGCATTTT. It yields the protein CASSLAGSDQPQHF.

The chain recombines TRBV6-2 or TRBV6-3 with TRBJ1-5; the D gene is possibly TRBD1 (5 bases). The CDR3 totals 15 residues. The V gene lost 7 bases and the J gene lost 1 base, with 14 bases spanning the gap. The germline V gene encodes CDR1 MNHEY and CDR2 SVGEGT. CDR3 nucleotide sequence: TGTGCCAGCACCTCCTTCGGGGGGAGCAATCAGCCCCAGCATTTT. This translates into CASTSFGGSNQPQHF.

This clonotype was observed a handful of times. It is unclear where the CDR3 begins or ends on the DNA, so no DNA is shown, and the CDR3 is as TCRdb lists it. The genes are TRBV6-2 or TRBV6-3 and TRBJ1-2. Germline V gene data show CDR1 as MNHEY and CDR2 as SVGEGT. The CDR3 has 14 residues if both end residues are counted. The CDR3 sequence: CASSSSGSYYGYTF.

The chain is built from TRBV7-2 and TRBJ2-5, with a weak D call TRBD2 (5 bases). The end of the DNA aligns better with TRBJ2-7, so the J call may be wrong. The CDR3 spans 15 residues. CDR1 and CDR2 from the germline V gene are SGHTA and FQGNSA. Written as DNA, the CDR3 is TGTGCCAGCAGCACGACGGGCGGGCTGGGCCCCGAGCAGTACTTC. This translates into CASSTTGGLGPEQYF.

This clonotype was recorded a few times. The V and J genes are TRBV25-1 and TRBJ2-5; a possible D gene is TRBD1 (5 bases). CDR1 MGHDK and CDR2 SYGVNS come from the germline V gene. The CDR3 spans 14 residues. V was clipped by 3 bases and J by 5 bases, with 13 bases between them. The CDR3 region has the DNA TGTGCCAGCAGTGATCTAATCAGGGATGAGACCCAGTACTTC. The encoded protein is CASSDLIRDETQYF.